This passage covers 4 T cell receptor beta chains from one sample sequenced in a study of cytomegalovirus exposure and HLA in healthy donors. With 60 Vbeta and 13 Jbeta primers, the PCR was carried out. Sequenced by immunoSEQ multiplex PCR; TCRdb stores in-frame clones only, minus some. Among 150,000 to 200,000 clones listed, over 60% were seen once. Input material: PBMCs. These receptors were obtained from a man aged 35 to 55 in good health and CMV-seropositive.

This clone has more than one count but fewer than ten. The DNA for the CDR3 is TGTGCCAGCAGTTTACCTTCCCTGGACAGGAACACCGGGGAGCTGTTTTTT. It encodes CASSLPSLDRNTGELFF. The chain is built from TRBV28 and TRBJ2-2, with D maybe TRBD1 (6 bases). V was trimmed by 2 bases and J by 1 base, leaving 14 bases between them. The CDR3 spans 17 residues. CDR1 and CDR2 (germline): MDHEN, SYDVKM.

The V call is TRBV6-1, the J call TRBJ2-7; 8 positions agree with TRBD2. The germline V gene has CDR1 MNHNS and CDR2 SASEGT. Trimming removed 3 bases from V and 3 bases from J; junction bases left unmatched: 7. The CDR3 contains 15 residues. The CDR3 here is CASSDSGDPFYEQYF. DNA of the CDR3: TGTGCCAGCAGTGATAGCGGGGACCCTTTCTACGAGCAGTACTTC.

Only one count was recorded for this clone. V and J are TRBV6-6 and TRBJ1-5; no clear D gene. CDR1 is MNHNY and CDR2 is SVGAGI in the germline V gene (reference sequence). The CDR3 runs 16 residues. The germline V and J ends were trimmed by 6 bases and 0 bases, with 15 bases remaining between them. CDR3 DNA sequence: TGTGCCAGCAGCCCCGGTTTAATTTATAGCAATCAGCCCCAGCATTTT. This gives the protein CASSPGLIYSNQPQHF.

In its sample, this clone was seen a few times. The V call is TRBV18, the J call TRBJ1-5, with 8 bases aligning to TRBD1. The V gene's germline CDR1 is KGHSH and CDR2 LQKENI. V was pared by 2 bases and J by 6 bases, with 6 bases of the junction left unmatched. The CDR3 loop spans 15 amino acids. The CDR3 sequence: CASSPDSGGRQPQHF. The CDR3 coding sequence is TGTGCCAGCTCACCAGATTCAGGGGGCCGTCAGCCCCAGCATTTT.